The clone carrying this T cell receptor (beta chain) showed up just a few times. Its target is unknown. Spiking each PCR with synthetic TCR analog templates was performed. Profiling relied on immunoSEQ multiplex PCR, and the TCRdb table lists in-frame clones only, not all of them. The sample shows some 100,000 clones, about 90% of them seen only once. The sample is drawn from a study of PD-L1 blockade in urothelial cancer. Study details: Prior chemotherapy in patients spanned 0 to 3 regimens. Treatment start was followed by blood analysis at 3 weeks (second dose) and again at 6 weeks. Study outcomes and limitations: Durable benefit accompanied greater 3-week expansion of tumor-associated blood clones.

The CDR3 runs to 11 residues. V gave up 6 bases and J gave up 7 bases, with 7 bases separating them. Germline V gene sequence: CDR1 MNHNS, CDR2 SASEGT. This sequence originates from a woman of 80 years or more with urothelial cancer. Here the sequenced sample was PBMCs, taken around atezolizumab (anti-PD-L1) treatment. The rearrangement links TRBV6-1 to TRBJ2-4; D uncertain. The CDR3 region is CASSAGNIQYF. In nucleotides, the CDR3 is TGTGCCAGCAGCGCCGGGAACATTCAGTACTTC.